The 27 T cell receptor beta chains reported below all come from one sample, sequenced in a study of PD-1 blockade in classical Hodgkin lymphoma. Each patient relapsed following autologous stem cell transplantation, and prior brentuximab vedotin exposure differed. The protocol was immunoSEQ multiplex PCR, while the TCRdb copy is restricted to in-frame clones and leaves out a portion. This sample has roughly 16,000 clones; about 81% occur once, and the top ten carry 27%. Material: peripheral blood mononuclear cells (PBMCs), obtained before the second cycle of nivolumab. These receptors were collected from a human donor with classical Hodgkin lymphoma.

Concerning this clone itself: Other nucleotide sequences from this sample produce the same CDR3. The chain links TRBV4-3 to TRBJ2-5; unclear D gene. V lost 0 bases to trimming and J lost 0 bases, with 8 bases between them. This CDR3 has 15 amino acids. Germline V gene sequence: CDR1 LGHNA, CDR2 YSLEER. In DNA, the CDR3 is TGCGCCAGCAGCCAAGATAGAGGAAACCAAGAGACCCAGTACTTC. This translates into CASSQDRGNQETQYF.

The V and J genes are TRBV6-5 and TRBJ2-7; TRBD1 agrees at 7 bases. The length of the CDR3 is 15 residues. Germline lookup yields CDR1 MNHEY and CDR2 SVGAGI. The V segment lost 5 bases and the J segment 5 bases; nucleotides outside the gene matches: 12. Written as DNA, the CDR3 is TGTGCCAGCAGTGGCCAATCCCAGGGGGTCAACGAGCAGTACTTC. This gives the protein CASSGQSQGVNEQYF.

The V and J genes are TRBV7-4 and TRBJ1-4, with a weak D call TRBD1 (5 bases). Trimming left V 9 bases short and J 0 bases short, with 14 bases between. This CDR3 is 15 amino acids long. Germline assignment: CDR1 SGHVT and CDR2 SQSDAQ. CDR3 sequence: CASLGDWATNEKLFF. DNA for the CDR3: TGTGCCAGTCTAGGGGATTGGGCAACTAATGAAAAACTGTTTTTT.

The chain uses TRBV9 and TRBJ2-3; TRBD2 might be the D (6 bases). There are 15 residues in the CDR3. The ends were cut back, 6 bases at V and 5 bases at J, with 19 bases in the middle. Germline lookup yields CDR1 SGDLS and CDR2 YYNGEE. Here the CDR3 DNA reads TGTGCCAGCAATTCGGGAGAGAATGCGGGAGATACGCAGTATTTT. Its translation: CASNSGENAGDTQYF.

CDR3 sequence reads: CASSSRTSGAEETQYF. The CDR3 DNA follows: TGTGCCAGCAGCTCTAGGACTAGCGGGGCAGAAGAGACCCAGTACTTC. This chain joins TRBV5-5 and TRBJ2-5; 12 bases fit TRBD2. The V gene's germline CDR1 is SGHKS and CDR2 YYEKEE (reference sequence). V lost 3 bases and J lost 3; bases outside the gene matches: 6. The CDR3 spans 16 residues.

The table lists this clone with a count of one. CDR3 residues: CASSATGVIYSPLHF. The CDR3 region has the DNA TGTGCCAGCAGCGCCACAGGGGTTATCTATTCACCCCTCCACTTT. J is TRBJ1-6 and V is TRBV9; 7 bases map to TRBD1. The germline V gene encodes CDR1 SGDLS and CDR2 YYNGEE. V lost 3 bases and J lost 8; bases outside the gene matches: 8. CDR3 length equals 15 residues. Full variable domain (outside the CDR3, taken from reference TRBV9 and TRBJ1-6): DSGVTQTPKHLITATGQRVTLRCSPRSGDLSVYWYQQSLDQGLQFLIQYYNGEERAKGNILERFSAQQFPDLHSELNLSSLELGDSALYFCASSATGVIYSPLHFGNGTRLTVT.

This chain joins TRBV7-2 and TRBJ2-3; D call uncertain. CDR3 size: 14 residues. The V end was cut by 7 bases, the J end by 0 bases, with 11 bases between. Germline V CDR1 and CDR2: SGHTA, FQGNSA. The CDR3 coding sequence is TGTGCCAGCACAATCAGGTACAGCACAGATACGCAGTATTTT. Translation gives CASTIRYSTDTQYF.

V is TRBV19 and J is TRBJ2-5, with D unclear. Germline CDR1 LNHDA, CDR2 SQIVND (reference sequence). The CDR3 sequence is 13 residues long. The V gene lost 6 bases and the J gene lost 5 bases, with 13 bases spanning the gap. Here the CDR3 reads CASRTSLEETQYF. Here the CDR3 DNA reads TGTGCCAGTAGGACCTCCCTTGAGGAGACCCAGTACTTC.

This clone was counted between two and nine times. The chain links TRBV5-6 to TRBJ1-5; the match to TRBD1 covers 9 bases. Germline values: CDR1 SGHDT, CDR2 YYEEEE. The CDR3 is made up of 14 amino acids. V lost 4 bases, J lost 9 bases, and 8 bases stayed unmatched. The CDR3 region has the DNA TGTGCCAGCAGCGCGGGGACAGGGCTCCGGCCCCAGCATTTT. It is translated as CASSAGTGLRPQHF.

The rearrangement links TRBV6-1 to TRBJ2-5; TRBD2 agrees at 7 bases. There are 14 residues in the CDR3. V lost 4 bases and J lost 3; bases outside the gene matches: 5. Germline CDR1 reads MNHNS; CDR2 reads SASEGT. The CDR3 loop is CASSAGGWEETQYF. CDR3 bases: TGTGCCAGCAGTGCCGGGGGGTGGGAAGAGACCCAGTACTTC.

The CDR3 here is CASSVASGPPGNTIYF. In nucleotides, the CDR3 is TGTGCCAGCAGCGTAGCTTCGGGACCTCCTGGAAACACCATATATTTT. The chain employs TRBV9 and TRBJ1-3, with D possibly matching TRBD1 (5 bases). Germline values: CDR1 SGDLS, CDR2 YYNGEE. The CDR3 runs 16 residues. V was shortened by 0 bases and J by 2 bases, with 12 bases between the two germline ends.

This rearrangement joins TRBV7-2 to TRBJ2-7; D gene ambiguous. The CDR3 length is 14 residues. CDR1 SGHTA and CDR2 FQGNSA come from the germline V gene. V was shortened by 5 bases and J by 1 base, with 12 bases between the two germline ends. The CDR3 nucleotides read TGTGCCAGCAGCCTTACAGCGAGTTCCTACGAGCAGTACTTC. It is translated as CASSLTASSYEQYF.

This chain uses TRBV13 with TRBJ1-2; weak D call: TRBD1 (5 bases). Germline values: CDR1 PRHDT, CDR2 FYEKMQ (reference sequence). The CDR3 contains 15 residues. Trimming removed 5 bases from V and 0 bases from J, with 13 bases in between. The CDR3 is CASSHLGGSNYGYTF. The CDR3 DNA follows: TGTGCCAGCAGCCATTTGGGGGGTTCTAACTATGGCTACACCTTC. The complete variable domain, with remaining parts taken from reference TRBV13 and TRBJ1-2, reads AAGVIQSPRHLIKEKRETATLKCYPIPRHDTVYWYQQGPGQDPQFLISFYEKMQSDKGSIPDRFSAQQFSDYHSELNMSSLELGDSALYFCASSHLGGSNYGYTFGSGTRLTVV.

The chain carries TRBV7-9 and TRBJ1-4; unclear D gene. CDR3 length equals 16 residues. Between the trimmed V and J ends, which lost 1 base and 0 bases, there was a span of 9 bases. Germline loops: CDR1 SEHNR, CDR2 FQNEAQ (reference sequence). CDR3 loop: CASSLGNQATNEKLFF. The CDR3 DNA is TGTGCCAGCAGCTTAGGGAACCAAGCAACTAATGAAAAACTGTTTTTT.

The chain joins TRBV9 to TRBJ2-3; TRBD2 matches at 9 bases. The CDR3 consists of 14 residues. V was pared by 6 bases and J by 9 bases, with 11 bases of the junction left unmatched. Looked up from germline, CDR1 is SGDLS and CDR2 is YYNGEE. The CDR3 reads CASTERGAPLTQYF. The CDR3 DNA reads as TGTGCCAGCACCGAGCGGGGGGCCCCATTGACGCAGTATTTT.

The chain joins TRBV5-6 to TRBJ1-1, with D uncertain. The germline V and J ends were trimmed by 2 bases and 3 bases, with 8 bases remaining between them. The germline CDR1 and CDR2 sequences are SGHDT and YYEEEE. The CDR3 extends over 13 amino acids. The CDR3 sequence is CASSFGDDTEAFF. As DNA, the CDR3 is TGTGCCAGCAGCTTCGGTGACGACACTGAAGCTTTCTTT.

V usage is TRBV5-6 and J usage is TRBJ2-7; D may be TRBD2 (5 bases). This CDR3 has 13 amino acids. Deletions cut 2 bases from V and 4 bases from J, with 10 bases between. CDR1 and CDR2 (germline): SGHDT, YYEEEE. In nucleotides, the CDR3 is TGTGCCAGCAGCTTTTCGGGATTTTACGAGCAGTACTTC. The encoded protein is CASSFSGFYEQYF.

This clone was counted only a few times. The chain uses TRBV6-5 and TRBJ1-2; 7 bases are a match to TRBD1. The CDR3 totals 16 residues. CDR1 is MNHEY and CDR2 is SVGAGI in the germline V gene. The V and J ends lost 2 bases and 2 bases, in that order; junction bases with no gene match: 8. The DNA for the CDR3 is TGTGCCAGCAGTTACGGGCCAGGGGGGGGAAACTATGGCTACACCTTC. Amino acids: CASSYGPGGGNYGYTF.

The V call is TRBV6-1, the J call TRBJ2-5; D unresolved. Trimming pared 3 bases from V and 1 base from J, leaving 6 bases between. The V gene's germline CDR1 is MNHNS and CDR2 SASEGT. The CDR3 runs 13 residues. Written as DNA, the CDR3 is TGTGCCAGCAGTGAGGTCAGCCAAGAGACCCAGTACTTC. As protein: CASSEVSQETQYF.

The chain links TRBV13 to TRBJ2-2; D remains ambiguous. V was clipped by 0 bases and J by 8 bases, with 10 bases between them. The CDR3 spans 14 residues. Germline V gene lookup returns CDR1 PRHDT and CDR2 FYEKMQ (reference sequence). The CDR3 coding sequence is TGTGCCAGCAGCTTAGGCCAGATCAAAGGGGAGCTGTTTTTT. This sequence encodes CASSLGQIKGELFF. Full variable domain (remainder filled in from reference TRBV13 and TRBJ2-2): AAGVIQSPRHLIKEKRETATLKCYPIPRHDTVYWYQQGPGQDPQFLISFYEKMQSDKGSIPDRFSAQQFSDYHSELNMSSLELGDSALYFCASSLGQIKGELFFGEGSRLTVL.

V is TRBV6-1 and J is TRBJ1-5; perhaps TRBD1 as D (5 bases). The CDR3 contains 14 residues. With 7 bases removed from V and 2 bases from J, the gap between germline ends came to 12 bases. CDR1 is MNHNS, CDR2 SASEGT, per germline. The CDR3 DNA follows: TGTGCCAGCACCCTTGGGGGTCGCAATCAGCCCCAGCATTTT. Amino acids: CASTLGGRNQPQHF.

CDR3 sequence (DNA): TGCGCCAGCAGCTTAGACGAAGCGGCCGGGGAGCTGTTTTTT. Its translation is CASSLDEAAGELFF. This chain uses TRBV5-1 with TRBJ2-2, with D maybe TRBD2 (5 bases). The V gene lost 2 bases and the J gene lost 6 bases, with 11 bases spanning the gap. The CDR3 has 14 residues. Germline CDR1 and CDR2: SGHRS and YFSETQ.

About this clone: It may be a read error: a sequence one base away is much more abundant. The V call is TRBV4-2, the J call TRBJ2-7; maybe TRBD2 (5 bases). This CDR3 contains 15 residues. CDR1 is LGHNA, CDR2 YNFKEQ, per germline. Trimming left V 0 bases short and J 2 bases short, with 11 bases between. The CDR3 DNA reads as TGTGCCAGCAGCCAAGATGGTCTGGGAGCCTACGAGCAGTACTTC. It is translated as CASSQDGLGAYEQYF.

V and J are TRBV15 and TRBJ2-7, with 8 bases lining up with TRBD1. This CDR3 has 18 residues. CDR1 is LNHNV and CDR2 is YYDKDF in the germline V gene (reference sequence). The J segment lost 4 bases and the V segment lost 0 bases, leaving 14 bases of the junction unmatched. The CDR3 DNA sequence: TGTGCCACCAGCAGAGACCTCTCATGGAGTGACAGGGGTTACGAGCAGTACTTC. Its protein product is CATSRDLSWSDRGYEQYF.

To note about this clone: The sample holds other DNA sequences that translate to the same CDR3. J is TRBJ2-5 and V is TRBV18; D unresolved. The ends were cut back, 6 bases at V and 3 bases at J, with 5 bases in the middle. The germline CDR1 and CDR2 sequences are KGHSH and LQKENI. This CDR3 is 11 amino acids long. The CDR3 loop reads CASSPKETQYF. In DNA, the CDR3 is TGTGCCAGCTCCCCCAAAGAGACCCAGTACTTC.

The chain joins TRBV2 to TRBJ2-3; 8 bases fit TRBD2. From germline, CDR1 is SNHLY and CDR2 FYNNEI. This CDR3 is 14 amino acids long. V trimming: 4 bases; J trimming: 4 bases; junction bases outside the gene matches: 4. CDR3 DNA sequence: TGTGCCAGCAGTGTTAGCGGGGACGCAGATACGCAGTATTTT. Encoded protein: CASSVSGDADTQYF.

This rearrangement joins TRBV7-9 to TRBJ2-1, with D tentatively TRBD1 (6 bases). The CDR3 loop spans 15 amino acids. Per germline, CDR1 SEHNR and CDR2 FQNEAQ (reference sequence). Trimming removed 6 bases from V and 6 bases from J, with 18 bases in between. The DNA of the CDR3 is TGTGCCAGCAGTCCCCCTTTTCGAGGGGGCAATGAGCAGTTCTTC. Its translation: CASSPPFRGGNEQFF.